Following are 18 T cell receptor beta chains from one sample sequenced in a study of regulatory T cells in long-lasting Graves disease. Specified time point: newly diagnosed GD, antithyroid drugs for less than 3 months. RNA isolated from PBMCs was used to make the TCR library. Libraries of TCR beta came from iRepertoire HTBI primers plus Arm-PCR of CDR3 regions. TCRdb recomputed calls from the multiplex PCR reads with MiXCR, one row per CDR3 protein. The sample consists of a few hundred thousand distinct CDR3 sequences, around 20% of them appearing once. The specimen comprised peripheral blood mononuclear cells (PBMCs), sampled at new diagnosis, from a patient treated with antithyroid drugs. Source of these receptors: a female donor with Graves disease.

This clonotype was counted between two and nine times. This rearrangement joins TRBV7-3 to TRBJ1-3, with 7 bases identical to TRBD1. The V and J ends lost 5 bases and 3 bases, in that order; junction bases with no gene match: 4. Per the germline V gene, CDR1 is SGHTA and CDR2 is FQGTGA. The length of the CDR3 is 14 residues. In DNA form, the CDR3 reads TGTGCCAGCAGCCTACAGGGGTTTGGAAACACCATATATTTT. Its translation is CASSLQGFGNTIYF.

Comments on this clonotype: This may arise from a read error, as a much more abundant clone is one base away. The gene calls are TRBV7-2 and TRBJ2-4; D is ambiguous. The V gene's germline CDR1 is SGHTA and CDR2 FQGNSA. This CDR3 region has 14 residues. The DNA for the CDR3 is TGTGCCAGCAGCTTAGATTTCTGGAAAAGCATTCAGTACTTC. Encoded protein: CASSLDFWKSIQYF.

In its sample, this clonotype was seen many times. The chain couples TRBV5-5 to TRBJ2-1; D not resolved. V lost 0 bases and J 4 bases, leaving 8 bases between the germline ends. The length of the CDR3 is 14 residues. Germline loops: CDR1 SGHKS, CDR2 YYEKEE (reference sequence). CDR3 sequence (DNA): TGTGCCAGCAGCTTGGACCCCACTTACAATGAGCAGTTCTTC. It encodes CASSLDPTYNEQFF.

There are many counts of this clonotype. The genes are TRBV7-2 and TRBJ1-5; 7 bases fit TRBD1. Germline CDR1 is SGHTA and CDR2 is FQGNSA. The CDR3 is 16 residues long. The V segment lost 1 base and the J segment 7 bases; nucleotides outside the gene matches: 10. CDR3 nucleotides: TGTGCCAGCAGCTTAGAGGCGACAGGGCTGGGACAGCCCCAGCATTTT. It is translated as CASSLEATGLGQPQHF.

The rearrangement uses TRBV19 and TRBJ1-1, with 11 bases aligning to TRBD1. The trim removed 7 bases at V and 6 bases at J, leaving 10 bases unmatched. This CDR3 has 15 residues. The germline CDR1 and CDR2 sequences are LNHDA and SQIVND (reference sequence). DNA for the CDR3: TGTGCCAGTACCGATTTGGACAGGGGGCGGGCTGAAGCTTTCTTT. Translation gives CASTDLDRGRAEAFF.

This clonotype was detected many times. The chain uses TRBV11-2 and TRBJ2-5; D gene unclear. The CDR3 has 14 residues. Per germline, CDR1 SGHAT and CDR2 FQNNGV. The V gene lost 1 base and the J gene lost 1 base, with 7 bases spanning the gap. The CDR3 DNA reads as TGTGCCAGCAGCTTAGGATCCAGCCAAGAGACCCAGTACTTC. It specifies CASSLGSSQETQYF. The full variable domain, with the rest looked up from reference TRBV11-2 and TRBJ2-5, is EAGVAQSPRYKIIEKRQSVAFWCNPISGHATLYWYQQILGQGPKLLIQFQNNGVVDDSQLPKDRFSAERLKGVDSTLKIQPAKLEDSAVYLCASSLGSSQETQYFGPGTRLLVL.

This clonotype showed up many times. The chain recombines TRBV29-1 with TRBJ2-1; TRBD2 is a possible D gene (6 bases). The J call could be wrong; TRBJ2-5 is a better fit for the DNA end. Germline V gives CDR1 SQVTM, CDR2 ANQGSEA. The CDR3 contains 14 residues. The CDR3 nucleotides are TGCAGCGTTAGGTTAGGAGGGTCTTCAGAGACCCAGTACTTC. Its translation: CSVRLGGSSETQYF.

This clonotype was counted many times. This chain joins TRBV5-1 and TRBJ1-3; possible D gene TRBD1, 5 bases. Germline CDR1 reads SGHRS; CDR2 reads YFSETQ. V was shortened by 1 base and J by 4 bases, with 9 bases between the two germline ends. The CDR3 is 14 residues long. The CDR3 sequence: CASSLIQGGNTIYF. CDR3 DNA sequence: TGCGCCAGCAGCTTGATCCAGGGAGGAAACACCATATATTTT.

This clonotype came up a few times. The chain uses TRBV2 and TRBJ1-3; 8 nucleotides align to TRBD1. Unmatched junction bases numbered 11, after V lost 5 bases and J lost 2 bases. This CDR3 has 17 amino acids. Germline lookup yields CDR1 SNHLY and CDR2 FYNNEI. Written as DNA, the CDR3 is TGTGCCAGCAGTCGAGGACAGGGCCTATTCACTGGAAACACCATATATTTT. Translated: CASSRGQGLFTGNTIYF.

This clonotype has ten or more counts. Compared with germline, one end of the junction differs, possibly owing to a read error. The chain combines TRBV5-5 with TRBJ2-3, with D possibly TRBD2 on 6 matching bases. The CDR3 totals 14 residues. Germline V lookup: CDR1 SGHKS, CDR2 YYEKEE (reference sequence). This CDR3 reads CASSPGLSRDTQYF. CDR3 coding DNA: TGCGCCAGCAGCCCGGGACTTTCAAGGGATACGCAGTATTTT.

The sample holds many counts of this clonotype. V usage is TRBV20-1 and J usage is TRBJ1-2; D gene unclear. The CDR3 contains 12 residues. Germline assignment: CDR1 DFQATT and CDR2 SNEGSKA (reference sequence). V lost 0 bases and J lost 4, with 6 bases in between. The CDR3 sequence is CSAREVVYGYTF. CDR3 DNA: TGCAGTGCTAGAGAAGTGGTCTATGGCTACACCTTC.

V usage is TRBV10-1 and J usage is TRBJ1-4; weak D call: TRBD1 (6 bases). The germline CDR1 and CDR2 sequences are WNHNN and SYGVQD (reference sequence). V was trimmed by 11 bases and J by 5 bases, leaving 27 bases between them. The CDR3 is 17 amino acids. This CDR3 reads CASTGRDTQLENEKLFF. The CDR3 DNA reads TGCGCCTCCACGGGACGGGACACCCAACTTGAAAATGAAAAACTGTTTTTT.

This chain links TRBV7-9 with TRBJ1-6; D is unclear. CDR1 is SEHNR and CDR2 is FQNEAQ in the germline V gene (reference sequence). The V gene lost 2 bases and the J gene lost 8 bases, with 4 bases spanning the gap. The CDR3 loop spans 12 amino acids. The CDR3 loop is CASSLQDSPLHF. DNA for the CDR3: TGTGCCAGCAGCTTACAAGATTCACCCCTCCACTTT.

This clonotype was detected many times. The V and J genes are TRBV12-3 or TRBV12-4 and TRBJ2-2, with 10 bases aligning to TRBD1. V was pared by 6 bases and J by 10 bases, with 5 bases of the junction left unmatched. This CDR3 contains 13 residues. The CDR3: CASRTTGGLELFF. In DNA, the CDR3 is TGTGCCAGCAGGACGACAGGGGGCTTGGAGCTGTTTTTT.

This clonotype is a singleton in its sample. The chain couples TRBV7-2 to TRBJ2-1; TRBD1 aligns across 9 bases. The CDR3 is 15 residues long. V shed 4 bases and J 9 bases; nucleotides not matched to a gene: 10. Per germline, CDR1 SGHTA and CDR2 FQGNSA. The CDR3 DNA follows: TGTGCCAGCAGCTCAACCTCCGGGACAGGGTTTGAGCAGTTCTTC. This codes for CASSSTSGTGFEQFF.

This clonotype was observed many times. This rearrangement joins TRBV12-3 or TRBV12-4 to TRBJ2-7; D call uncertain. Deletions cut 6 bases from V and 6 bases from J, with 12 bases between. The CDR3 runs to 12 residues. CDR3 nucleotides: TGTGCCAGCAGCCACGAAAGAGCCGAGCAGTACTTC. Its protein product is CASSHERAEQYF.

This clonotype has a count of ten or more. The chain recombines TRBV6-2 or TRBV6-3 with TRBJ2-5; a weak D match, TRBD2 (5 bases). This CDR3 contains 15 residues. Trimming pared 5 bases from V and 0 bases from J, leaving 13 bases between. CDR1 and CDR2 (germline): MNHEY, SVGEGT. The CDR3 region has the DNA TGTGCCAGCAGTCGCCTGGGGAGCCACCAAGAGACCCAGTACTTC. Amino acid sequence: CASSRLGSHQETQYF.

Points on this clonotype: Germline and junction disagree at one end, which may indicate a read error. The CDR3 DNA reads TGTGCCAGCAGCTCCTTAGCGGGGGGGCTACGAACCGAGGAGCTGTTTTTT. Translated, it gives CASSSLAGGLRTEELFF. The chain is built from TRBV28 and TRBJ2-2, with 11 nucleotides matching TRBD2. CDR3 length: 17 amino acids. Germline CDR1 MDHEN, CDR2 SYDVKM.